This T cell receptor beta chain was obtained from a study of cytomegalovirus exposure and HLA in healthy donors. The PCR ran on 60 Vbeta and 13 Jbeta primers. Only in-frame clones appear in the TCRdb table, and some are missing; sequencing was by immunoSEQ multiplex PCR. The sample comprises about 200,000 clones, around 73% of which are singletons, and approximately 3.8% rests with the top ten. Study-wide results and caveats: Presence/absence analyses supposed approximately even sequencing depth among donors. Later analysis revealed greater clonal expansion in HLA-associated TCR beta chains than in equally common others.

Of note for this clone: Its antigen is not known.

After removal of 2 bases from V and 4 bases from J, the junction contained 10 bases not matched to a gene. CDR3 length equals 17 residues. CDR1 and CDR2 (germline): SGHDN, FVKESK. The V call is TRBV14, the J call TRBJ2-7, with 11 bases fitting TRBD1. Material: PBMCs. The origin of this receptor is a male donor in good health and CMV-seronegative. The CDR3 DNA reads TGTGCCAGCAGCCAAATGCGCGGGACAGGGGGAGGGTACGAGCAGTACTTC. As protein: CASSQMRGTGGGYEQYF.